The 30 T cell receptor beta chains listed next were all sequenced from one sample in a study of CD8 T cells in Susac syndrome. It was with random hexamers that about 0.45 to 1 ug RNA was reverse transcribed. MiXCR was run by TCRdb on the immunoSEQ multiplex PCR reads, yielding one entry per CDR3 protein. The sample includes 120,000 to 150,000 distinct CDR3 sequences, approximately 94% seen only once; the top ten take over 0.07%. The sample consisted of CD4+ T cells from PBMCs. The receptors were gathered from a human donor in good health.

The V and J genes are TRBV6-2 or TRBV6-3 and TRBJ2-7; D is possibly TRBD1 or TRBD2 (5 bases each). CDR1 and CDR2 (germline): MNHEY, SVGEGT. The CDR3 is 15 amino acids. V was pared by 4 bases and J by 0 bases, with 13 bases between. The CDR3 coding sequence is TGTGCCAGCAGTTTCGGGACCAAAAGCTCCTACGAGCAGTACTTC. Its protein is CASSFGTKSSYEQYF.

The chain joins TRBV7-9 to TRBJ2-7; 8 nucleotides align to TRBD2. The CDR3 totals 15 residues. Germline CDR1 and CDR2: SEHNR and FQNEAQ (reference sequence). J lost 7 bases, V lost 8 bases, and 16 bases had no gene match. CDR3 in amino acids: CASGPQRESRGEQYF. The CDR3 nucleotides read TGTGCCAGCGGTCCCCAGCGGGAGTCGCGGGGGGAGCAGTACTTC.

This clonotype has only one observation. The chain's CDR3 is CASSQDRGRHGHEKLFF. CDR3 coding DNA: TGCGCCAGCAGCCAAGATCGAGGGCGCCACGGCCATGAAAAACTGTTTTTT. This chain links TRBV4-1 with TRBJ1-4; D call uncertain. Deletions cut 0 bases from V and 6 bases from J, with 17 bases between. This CDR3 is 17 amino acids long. The germline V gene encodes CDR1 MGHRA and CDR2 YSYEKL.

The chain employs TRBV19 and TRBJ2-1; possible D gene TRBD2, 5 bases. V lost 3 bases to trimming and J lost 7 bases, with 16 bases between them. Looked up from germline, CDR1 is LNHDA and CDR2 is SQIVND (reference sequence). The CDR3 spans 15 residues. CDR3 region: CASSIREVLGNEQFF. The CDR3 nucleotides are TGTGCCAGTAGTATCCGGGAAGTCCTGGGGAATGAGCAGTTCTTC.

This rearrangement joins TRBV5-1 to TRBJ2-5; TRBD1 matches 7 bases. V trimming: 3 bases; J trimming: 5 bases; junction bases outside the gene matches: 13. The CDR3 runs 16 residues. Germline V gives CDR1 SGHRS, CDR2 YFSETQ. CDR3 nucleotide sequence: TGCGCCAGCAGCTCAGCCGGGACAGAGTTTCGGGAGACCCAGTACTTC. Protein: CASSSAGTEFRETQYF.

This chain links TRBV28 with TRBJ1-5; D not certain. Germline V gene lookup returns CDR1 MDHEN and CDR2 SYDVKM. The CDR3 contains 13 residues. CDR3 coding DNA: TGTGTCTCGCAATTAGTCTCAGGTGGGCCCCAGCATTTT. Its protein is CVSQLVSGGPQHF. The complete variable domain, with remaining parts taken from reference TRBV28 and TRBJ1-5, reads DVKVTQSSRYLVKRTGEKVFLECVQDMDHENMFWYRQDPGLGLRLIYFSYDVKMKEKGDIPEGYSVSREKKERFSLILESASTNQTSMYLCVSQLVSGGPQHFGDGTRLSIL.

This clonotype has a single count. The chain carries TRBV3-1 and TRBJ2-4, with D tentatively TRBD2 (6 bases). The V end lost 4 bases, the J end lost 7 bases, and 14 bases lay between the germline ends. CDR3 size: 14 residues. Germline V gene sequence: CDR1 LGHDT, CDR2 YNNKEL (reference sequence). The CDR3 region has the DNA TGTGCCAGCAGCCCTAACCCGGGGGTGAACATTCAGTACTTC. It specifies CASSPNPGVNIQYF. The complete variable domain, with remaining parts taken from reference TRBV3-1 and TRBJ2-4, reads DTAVSQTPKYLVTQMGNDKSIKCEQNLGHDTMYWYKQDSKKFLKIMFSYNNKELIINETVPNRFSPKSPDKAHLNLHINSLELGDSAVYFCASSPNPGVNIQYFGAGTRLSVL.

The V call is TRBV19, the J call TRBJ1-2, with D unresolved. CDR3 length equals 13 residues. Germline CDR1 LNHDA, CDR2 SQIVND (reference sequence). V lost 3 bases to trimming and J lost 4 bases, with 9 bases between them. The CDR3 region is CASSISEGYGYTF. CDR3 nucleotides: TGTGCCAGTAGTATTTCCGAAGGCTATGGCTACACCTTC.

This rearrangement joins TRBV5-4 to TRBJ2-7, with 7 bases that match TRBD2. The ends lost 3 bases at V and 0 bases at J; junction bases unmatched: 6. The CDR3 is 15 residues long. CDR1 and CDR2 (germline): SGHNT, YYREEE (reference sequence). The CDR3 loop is CASSSVGDYSYEQYF. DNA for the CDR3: TGTGCCAGCAGCTCCGTGGGGGACTACTCCTACGAGCAGTACTTC.

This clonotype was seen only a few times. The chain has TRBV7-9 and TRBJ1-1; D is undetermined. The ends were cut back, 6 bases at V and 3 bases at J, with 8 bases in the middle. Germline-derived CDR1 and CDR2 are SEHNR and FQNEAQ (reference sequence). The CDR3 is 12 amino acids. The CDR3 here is CASSYRDTEAFF. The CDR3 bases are TGTGCCAGCAGTTATAGGGACACTGAAGCTTTCTTT.

CDR3 amino acids: CASSLGGPGEQFF. For the CDR3, the DNA is TGTGCCAGCAGCTTGGGAGGGCCGGGTGAGCAGTTCTTC. This chain connects TRBV7-2 to TRBJ2-1, with 7 bases aligning to TRBD2. V dropped 3 bases and J dropped 9; count of bases not matched to a gene: 5. CDR3 length equals 13 residues. Germline-derived CDR1 and CDR2 are SGHTA and FQGNSA.

The CDR3, as DNA: TGTGCCAGCAGCCCAAAGACTAGCGGCACAGATACGCAGTATTTT. Translated, it gives CASSPKTSGTDTQYF. V is TRBV5-4 and J is TRBJ2-3; 8 bases map to TRBD2. Losses at the gene ends were 4 bases for V and 1 base for J; bases not matched to a gene: 5. Germline V gives CDR1 SGHNT, CDR2 YYREEE (reference sequence). The CDR3 extends over 15 amino acids.

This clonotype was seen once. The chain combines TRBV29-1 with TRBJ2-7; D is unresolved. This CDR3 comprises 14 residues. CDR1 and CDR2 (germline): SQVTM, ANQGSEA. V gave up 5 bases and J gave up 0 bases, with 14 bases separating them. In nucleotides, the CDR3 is TGCAGCGTTAGGACGGTGGGATTCTCCTACGAGCAGTACTTC. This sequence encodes CSVRTVGFSYEQYF.

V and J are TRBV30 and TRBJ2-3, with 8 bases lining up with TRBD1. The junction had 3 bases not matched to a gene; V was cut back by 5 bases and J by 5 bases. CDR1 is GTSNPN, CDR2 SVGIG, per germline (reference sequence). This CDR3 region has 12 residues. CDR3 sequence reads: CAWGRGRDTQYF. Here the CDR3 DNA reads TGTGCCTGGGGCAGGGGGCGAGATACGCAGTATTTT. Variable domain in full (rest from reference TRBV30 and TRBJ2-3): SQTIHQWPATLVQPVGSPLSLECTVEGTSNPNLYWYRQAAGRGLQLLFYSVGIGQISSEVPQNLSASRPQDRQFILSSKKLLLSDSGFYLCAWGRGRDTQYFGPGTRLTVL.

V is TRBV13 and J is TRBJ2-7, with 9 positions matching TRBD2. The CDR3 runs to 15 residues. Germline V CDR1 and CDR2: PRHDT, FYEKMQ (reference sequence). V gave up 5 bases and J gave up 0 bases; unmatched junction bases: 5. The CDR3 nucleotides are TGTGCCAGCAGCACCGGGACTAGCAGCTCCTACGAGCAGTACTTC. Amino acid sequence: CASSTGTSSSYEQYF.

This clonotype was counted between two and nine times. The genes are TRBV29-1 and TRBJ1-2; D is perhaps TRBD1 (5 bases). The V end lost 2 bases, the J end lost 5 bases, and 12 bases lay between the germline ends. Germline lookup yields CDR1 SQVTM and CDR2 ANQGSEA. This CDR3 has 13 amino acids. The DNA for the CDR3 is TGCAGCGTTGAAACTGCAGGGCAATATGGCTACACCTTC. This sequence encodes CSVETAGQYGYTF.

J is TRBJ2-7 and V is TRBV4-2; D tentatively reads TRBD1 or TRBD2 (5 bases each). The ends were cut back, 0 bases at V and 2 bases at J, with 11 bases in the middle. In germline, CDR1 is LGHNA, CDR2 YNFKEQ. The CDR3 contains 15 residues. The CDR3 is CASSQDLEGPYEQYF. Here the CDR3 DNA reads TGTGCCAGCAGCCAAGATTTAGAGGGACCCTACGAGCAGTACTTC.

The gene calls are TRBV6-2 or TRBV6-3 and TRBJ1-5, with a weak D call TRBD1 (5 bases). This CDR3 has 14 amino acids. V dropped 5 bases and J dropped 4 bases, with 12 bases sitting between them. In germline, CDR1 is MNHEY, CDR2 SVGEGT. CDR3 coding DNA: TGTGCCAGCAGTCGAGGGGCAGGGAATCAGCCCCAGCATTTT. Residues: CASSRGAGNQPQHF.

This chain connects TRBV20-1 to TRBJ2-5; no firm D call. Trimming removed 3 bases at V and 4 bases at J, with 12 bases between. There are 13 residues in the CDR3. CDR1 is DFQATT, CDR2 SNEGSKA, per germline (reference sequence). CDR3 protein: CSASLNGGETQYF. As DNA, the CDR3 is TGCAGTGCTAGCCTGAATGGTGGAGAGACCCAGTACTTC.

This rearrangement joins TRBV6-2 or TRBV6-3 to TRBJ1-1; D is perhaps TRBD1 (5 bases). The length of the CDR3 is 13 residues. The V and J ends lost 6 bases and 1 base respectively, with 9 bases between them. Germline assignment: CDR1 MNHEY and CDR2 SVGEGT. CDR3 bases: TGTGCCAGCAGACTGGGACGGAACACTGAAGCTTTCTTT. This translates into CASRLGRNTEAFF.

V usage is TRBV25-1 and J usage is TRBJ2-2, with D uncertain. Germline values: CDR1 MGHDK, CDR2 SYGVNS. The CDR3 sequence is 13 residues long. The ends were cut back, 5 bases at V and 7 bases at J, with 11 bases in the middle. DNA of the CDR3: TGTGCCAGCAGTCTCCATTTGGGCGGGGAGCTGTTTTTT. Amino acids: CASSLHLGGELFF.

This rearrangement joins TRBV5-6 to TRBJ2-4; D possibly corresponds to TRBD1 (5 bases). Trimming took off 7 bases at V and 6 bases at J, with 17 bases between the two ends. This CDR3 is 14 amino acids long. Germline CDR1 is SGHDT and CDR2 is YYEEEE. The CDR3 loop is CASATQGFGNIQYF. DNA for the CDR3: TGTGCCAGCGCTACGCAGGGATTCGGAAACATTCAGTACTTC.

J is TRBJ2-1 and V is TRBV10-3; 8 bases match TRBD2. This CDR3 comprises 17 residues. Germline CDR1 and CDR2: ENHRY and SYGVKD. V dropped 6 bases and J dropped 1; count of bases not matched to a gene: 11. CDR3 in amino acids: CAIRHDSGTGSYNEQFF. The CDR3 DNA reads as TGTGCCATCAGGCATGATAGCGGGACGGGGTCCTACAATGAGCAGTTCTTC.

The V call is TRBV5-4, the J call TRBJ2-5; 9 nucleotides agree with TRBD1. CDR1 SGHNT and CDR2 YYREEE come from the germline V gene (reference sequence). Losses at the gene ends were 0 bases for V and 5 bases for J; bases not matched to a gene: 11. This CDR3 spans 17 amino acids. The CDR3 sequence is CASSLGAPGQGVETQYF. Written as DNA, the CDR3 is TGTGCCAGCAGCTTGGGGGCGCCGGGACAGGGTGTGGAGACCCAGTACTTC.

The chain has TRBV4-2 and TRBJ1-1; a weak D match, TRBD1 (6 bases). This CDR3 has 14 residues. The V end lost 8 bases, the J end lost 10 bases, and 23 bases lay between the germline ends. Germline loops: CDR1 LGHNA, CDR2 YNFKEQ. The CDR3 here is CASRRGGGFASAFF. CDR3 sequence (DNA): TGTGCCAGCCGGAGAGGGGGAGGGTTTGCCTCAGCTTTCTTT.

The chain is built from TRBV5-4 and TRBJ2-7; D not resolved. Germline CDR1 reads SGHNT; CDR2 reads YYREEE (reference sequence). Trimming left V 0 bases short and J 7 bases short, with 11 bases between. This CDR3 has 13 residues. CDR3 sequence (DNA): TGTGCCAGCAGCTTGGCAGTTCTGGGGGAGCAGTACTTC. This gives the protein CASSLAVLGEQYF.

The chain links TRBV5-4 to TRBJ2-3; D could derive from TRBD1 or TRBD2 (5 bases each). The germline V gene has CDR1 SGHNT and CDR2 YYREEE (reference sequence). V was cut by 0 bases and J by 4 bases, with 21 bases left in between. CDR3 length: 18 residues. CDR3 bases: TGTGCCAGCAGCTTGGTCCCAAGGGGTAGGACTTCGGCAGATACGCAGTATTTT. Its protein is CASSLVPRGRTSADTQYF.

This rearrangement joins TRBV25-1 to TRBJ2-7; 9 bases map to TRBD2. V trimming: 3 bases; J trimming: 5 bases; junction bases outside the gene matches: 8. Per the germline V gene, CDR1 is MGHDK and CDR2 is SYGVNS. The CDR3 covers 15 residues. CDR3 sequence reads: CASSDWGREGDEQYF. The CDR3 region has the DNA TGTGCCAGCAGTGATTGGGGGCGGGAGGGAGACGAGCAGTACTTC.

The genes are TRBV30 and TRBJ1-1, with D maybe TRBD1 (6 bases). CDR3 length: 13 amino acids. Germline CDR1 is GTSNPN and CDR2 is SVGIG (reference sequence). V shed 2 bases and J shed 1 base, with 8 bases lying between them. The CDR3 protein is CAWSSGQNTEAFF. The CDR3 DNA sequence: TGTGCCTGGAGTTCGGGACAGAACACTGAAGCTTTCTTT.

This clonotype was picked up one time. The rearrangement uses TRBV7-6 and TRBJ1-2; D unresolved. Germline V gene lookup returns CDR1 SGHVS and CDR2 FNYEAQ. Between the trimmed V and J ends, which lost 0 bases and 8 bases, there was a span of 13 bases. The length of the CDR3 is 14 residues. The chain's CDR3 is CASSLARGSVGYTF. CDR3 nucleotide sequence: TGTGCCAGCAGCTTAGCGCGAGGGTCTGTAGGCTACACCTTC.